This T cell receptor beta chain is from a study of control samples from healthy donors and cancer patients. The repertoire was sequenced with immunoSEQ multiplex PCR; TCRdb's copy has only in-frame clones and lacks some. The sample shows approximately 86,000 clones, 86% of them seen only once. Sequences were obtained from blood. This clonotype was sampled from a man aged 30 to 45 in good health.

CDR3 in amino acids: CSVVPGVPTTEAFF. In DNA form, the CDR3 reads TGCAGCGTCGTCCCAGGGGTACCCACCACTGAAGCTTTCTTT. J is TRBJ1-1 and V is TRBV29-1, with TRBD1 as a possible D gene (6 bases). This CDR3 comprises 14 residues. With 6 bases removed from V and 4 bases from J, the gap between germline ends came to 18 bases. Looked up from germline, CDR1 is SQVTM and CDR2 is ANQGSEA.